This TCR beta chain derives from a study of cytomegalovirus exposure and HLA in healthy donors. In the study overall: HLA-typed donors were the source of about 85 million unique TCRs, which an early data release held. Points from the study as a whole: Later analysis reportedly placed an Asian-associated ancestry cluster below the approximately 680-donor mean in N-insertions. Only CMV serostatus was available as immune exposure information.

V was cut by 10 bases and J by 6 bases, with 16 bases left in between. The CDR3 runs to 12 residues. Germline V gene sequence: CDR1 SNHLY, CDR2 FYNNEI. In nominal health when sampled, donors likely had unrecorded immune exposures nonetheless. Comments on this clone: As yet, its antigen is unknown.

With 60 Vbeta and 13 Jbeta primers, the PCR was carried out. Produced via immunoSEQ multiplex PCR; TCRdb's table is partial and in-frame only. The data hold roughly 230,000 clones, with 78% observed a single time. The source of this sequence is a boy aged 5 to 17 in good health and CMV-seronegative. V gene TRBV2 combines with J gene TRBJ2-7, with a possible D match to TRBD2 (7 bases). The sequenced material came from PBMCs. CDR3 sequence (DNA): TGTGCCACCCACCTGGCGGGGGCCGAGCAGTACTTC. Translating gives CATHLAGAEQYF.